This TCR beta chain was documented in a study of beta chain features in type 1 diabetes. This clone came up once. As yet, its antigen is unknown. Overall study findings and caveats: Type 1 diabetes patients had fewer VDJ junction insertions and more deletions. Moderate but significant shortening of TCRB CDR3s was recorded in all four CD4+ subsets from Type 1 diabetes patients. Overrepresentation of cells with high TCR expression could result from cDNA sequencing. The naive, central memory and Treg TCRB repertoires looked more alike in patients than they did in healthy donors.

TCRB transcripts that were expressed got sequenced, as all of the isolated RNA had been reverse transcribed. Generated by immunoSEQ multiplex PCR, the TCRdb table keeps only in-frame clones and is missing some. The sample includes tens of thousands of clones, roughly 56% of them seen just once. Trimming shortened V by 0 bases and J by 6 bases, and 12 bases separated the two germline ends. CDR3 length: 15 residues. Germline CDR1 and CDR2: MNHNS and SASEGT. The authors sorted CD4+ naive, central memory, regulatory and stem cell-like memory cells via CD45RO/CCR7/CD25/CD127/CD95/CD27. The specimen was stem cell memory CD4+ T cells from blood. The source is a man aged 18 to 35 with type 1 diabetes. This chain links TRBV6-1 with TRBJ1-5, with unresolved D. The CDR3 bases are TGTGCCAGCAGTGAAGCGCCCTGGCTTCTTCAGCCCCAGCATTTT. Amino acids: CASSEAPWLLQPQHF.